This T cell receptor beta chain comes out of a study of T cells in Graves' hyperthyroidism and ophthalmopathy. The patients, who ranged from 18 to 65 in age, presented with newly diagnosed hyperthyroidism lasting under 2 months. Each diagnosis drew on symptoms, thyroxine, TRAb, thyroid ultrasound and orbital computed tomography findings. This clonotype was detected many times. Antigen: not known. Researchers amplified the TCR beta CDR3 regions from RNA transcripts. The HTBI primer set was used in a first-round RT-PCR of the TCR CDR3. From the multiplex PCR reads, TCRdb called clonotypes with MiXCR, one entry per CDR3 protein. The table has around 100,000 distinct CDR3 sequences, around 50% seen once. Overall study findings and caveats: A model built on 13 V-J features separated ophthalmopathy from stable hyperthyroidism.

V shed 3 bases and J shed 3 bases, with 12 bases lying between them. CDR1 and CDR2 (germline): SEHNR, FQNEAQ (reference sequence). This CDR3 is built from 14 residues. The clonotype comes from a man in his forties with Graves' hyperthyroidism. The chain employs TRBV7-9 and TRBJ2-7; D might be TRBD1 or TRBD2, each matching 5 bases. Sequencing input: blood. The CDR3 here is CASSFRDRIYEQYF. The CDR3, as DNA: TGTGCCAGCAGCTTTCGGGACCGGATCTACGAGCAGTACTTC. The whole variable domain, remainder taken from reference TRBV7-9 and TRBJ2-7, is DTGVSQNPRHKITKRGQNVTFRCDPISEHNRLYWYRQTLGQGPEFLTYFQNEAQLEKSRLLSDRFSAERPKGSFSTLEIQRTEQGDSAMYLCASSFRDRIYEQYFGPGTRLTVT.